The rows below give T cell receptor beta chains drawn from one sample of a study of glioma-infiltrating T cells. In TCRdb, the multiplex PCR reads were re-called with MiXCR into one record per CDR3 protein. The table shows a few thousand distinct CDR3 sequences, with approximately 35% occurring only once. The sequenced sample was glioma tissue, nonneoplastic brain tissue, or PBMCs (not recorded which). Receptors were obtained from a human donor with low-grade glioma or glioblastoma, undergoing nonglioma brain surgery, or in good health (not recorded which). Each CDR3 is given with its conserved first and last residue. A D gene is named only where the DNA matches it firmly. The listing skips clone size in some rows; elsewhere it reads once, few, many or a size class.

V	J	size	D	CDR3	DNA
TRBV5-6	TRBJ2-1	many	TRBD1	CASSHPPGGENNEQFF	TGTGCCAGCAGCCACCCCCCAGGGGGCGAAAACAATGAGCAGTTCTTC
TRBV19	TRBJ2-1	many	NA	CASNERVGGYNEQFF	TGTGCCAGTAATGAGAGGGTCGGGGGTTACAATGAGCAGTTCTTC
TRBV12-3/TRBV12-4	TRBJ2-5	many	NA	CASTTSRGNRQETQYF	TGTGCCAGCACCACAAGTCGGGGGAACCGTCAAGAGACCCAGTACTTC
TRBV20-1	TRBJ1-2	NA	NA	CREGKKKGEGYTF	TGCAGGGAGGGGAAAAAAAAAGGAGAGGGCTACACCTTC
TRBV18	TRBJ2-1	medium-sized	TRBD1	CASSPPGQGINEQFF	TGTGCCAGCTCACCACCGGGACAGGGAATAAATGAGCAGTTCTTC
TRBV6-1	TRBJ2-1	NA	TRBD2	CASTRHKTSGGASYNEQFF	TGTGCCAGCACCCGCCACAAGACTAGCGGGGGGGCCTCCTACAATGAGCAGTTCTTC
TRBV4-2	TRBJ1-1	medium-sized	NA	CASSQELNTEAFF	TGTGCCAGCAGCCAAGAGCTCAACACTGAAGCTTTCTTT
TRBV20-1	TRBJ1-5	NA	NA	CSAILGGPPEHF	TGCAGCGCGATCCTGGGGGGTCCGCCAGAGCATTTT
TRBV6-1	TRBJ2-4	medium-sized	NA	CASINGPQAKNIQYF	TGTGCCAGCATCAATGGGCCCCAAGCCAAAAACATTCAGTACTTC
TRBV19	TRBJ2-1	many	NA	CASSSPGNEQFF	TGTGCCAGTAGTTCCCCTGGAAATGAGCAGTTCTTC
TRBV2	TRBJ1-4	NA	NA	CASETNVKLFF	TGTGCCAGCGAGACAAACGTAAAACTGTTTTTT
TRBV4-3	TRBJ2-7	many	NA	CASSQPVGSSYEQYF	TGCGCCAGCAGCCAACCCGTAGGCAGCTCCTACGAGCAGTACTTC
TRBV6-2/TRBV6-3	TRBJ2-1	once	TRBD2	CASSTTLAGGRVNEQFF	TGTGCCAGCAGCACCACCCTAGCGGGGGGGCGGGTAAATGAGCAGTTCTTC
TRBV6-1	TRBJ2-3	medium-sized	NA	CASSSLGSLTDTQYF	TGTGCCAGCAGTTCCCTCGGGTCCCTCACAGATACGCAGTATTTT
TRBV6-2/TRBV6-3	TRBJ2-1	medium-sized	TRBD2	CASSRTSGDYNEQFF	TGTGCCAGCAGCCGAACTAGCGGGGACTACAATGAGCAGTTCTTC
TRBV3-1	TRBJ2-4	NA	TRBD1	CASSMQTGQAKSIQYF	TGTGCCAGCAGCATGCAGACAGGGCAGGCTAAAAGCATTCAGTACTTC
TRBV2	TRBJ1-2	many	NA	CASSETGRNYGYTF	TGTGCCAGCAGTGAAACAGGGAGGAACTATGGCTACACCTTC
TRBV6-2/TRBV6-3	TRBJ1-1	medium-sized	TRBD1	CASSQGAEAFF	TGTGCCAGCAGCCAGGGGGCAGAGGCTTTCTTT
TRBV14	TRBJ2-2	NA	NA	CASSSNRVANTGELFF	TGTGCCAGCAGCAGCAACAGAGTAGCGAACACCGGGGAGCTGTTTTTT